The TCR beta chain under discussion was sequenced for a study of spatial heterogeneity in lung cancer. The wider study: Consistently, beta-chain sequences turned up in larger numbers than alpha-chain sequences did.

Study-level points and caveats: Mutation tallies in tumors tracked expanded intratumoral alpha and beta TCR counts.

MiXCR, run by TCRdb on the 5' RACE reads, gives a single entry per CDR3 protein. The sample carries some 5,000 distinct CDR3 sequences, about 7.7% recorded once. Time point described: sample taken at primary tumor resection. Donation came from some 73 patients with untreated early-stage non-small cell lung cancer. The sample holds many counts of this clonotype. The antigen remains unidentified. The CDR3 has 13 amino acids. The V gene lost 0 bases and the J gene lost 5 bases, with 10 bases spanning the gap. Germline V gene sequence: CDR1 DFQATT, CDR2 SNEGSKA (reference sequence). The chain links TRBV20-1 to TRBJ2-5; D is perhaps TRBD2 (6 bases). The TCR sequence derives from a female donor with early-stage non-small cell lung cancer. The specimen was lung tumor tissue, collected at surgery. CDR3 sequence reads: CSARDSGGETQYF. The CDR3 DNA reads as TGCAGTGCTAGAGATTCTGGGGGGGAGACCCAGTACTTC.